The rows below give T cell receptor beta chains drawn from one sample of a study of T cell changes during pregnancy in multiple sclerosis. Repertoires were generated with immunoSEQ multiplex PCR, while TCRdb's copy carries only in-frame clones and drops some. Of approximately 120,000 clones listed, roughly 96% are singletons. This sample comprised peripheral blood, obtained after pregnancy. All receptors come from a female donor with multiple sclerosis, enrolled in a pregnancy study. The CDR3 runs from the conserved cysteine through the conserved F or W. A D gene is named only where the DNA matches it firmly. Only some rows state a clone size, as once, few, many or a class for expanded clones.

D,size,J,V,DNA,CDR3
NA,NA,TRBJ1-6,TRBV5-1,TGCGCCAGCAGCTTGGGACAACGGGCGAGGGATTCACCCCTCCACTTT,CASSLGQRARDSPLHF
NA,NA,TRBJ1-1,TRBV18,TGTGCCAGCTCATCACGACGGACCCCGGGAACTGAAGCTTTCTTT,CASSSRRTPGTEAFF
NA,NA,TRBJ2-1,TRBV20-1,TGCAGTGCTAGGGGCGGGAATGAGCAGTTCTTC,CSARGGNEQFF
TRBD1,NA,TRBJ1-1,TRBV19,TGTGCCAGTACTTTTTCCGGGACAGGGGGCGAAGCTTTCTTT,CASTFSGTGGEAFF
NA,NA,TRBJ2-7,TRBV28,TGTGCCAGCAGTCATAGCGAGTACGAGCAGTACTTC,CASSHSEYEQYF
TRBD1,NA,TRBJ1-2,TRBV28,TGTGCCAGCAGTCCCCCAGGGGGCGTCGATGGCTACACCTTC,CASSPPGGVDGYTF
NA,once,TRBJ2-7,TRBV6-6,TGTGCCAGCAGTTACTCGAGGCTAGCGAGCAACGAGCAGTACTTC,CASSYSRLASNEQYF
TRBD2,once,TRBJ2-1,TRBV7-9,TGTGCCAGCAGCTTGGGCGGGAGGCACAATGAGCAGTTCTTC,CASSLGGRHNEQFF
NA,NA,TRBJ2-7,TRBV6-1,TGTGCCAGTCGCGTCGTCCCTAATCCCTCCTACGAGCAGTACTTC,CASRVVPNPSYEQYF
TRBD2,NA,TRBJ2-5,TRBV5-6,TGTGCCAGCAGCTTCCGGACTAGCGGGAGGGGACTGTACCAAGAGACCCAGTACTTC,CASSFRTSGRGLYQETQYF
NA,NA,TRBJ1-5,TRBV27,TGTGCCAGCAGTATATGGGGGGGCAAGGGTATGCGCGGAAAGCCCCAGCATTTT,CASSIWGGKGMRGKPQHF
TRBD1,NA,TRBJ2-3,TRBV5-5,TGTGCCAGCAGCTTGGGGACAGGGTACAGCACAGATACGCAGTATTTT,CASSLGTGYSTDTQYF
NA,NA,TRBJ2-7,TRBV28,TGTGCCAGCAGTTCGGTACCCACCTACGAGCAGTACTTC,CASSSVPTYEQYF
TRBD1,NA,TRBJ1-3,TRBV10-1,TGCGCCAGCAGCGAGGACAGGGATGGAAACACCATATATTTT,CASSEDRDGNTIYF
NA,NA,TRBJ2-5,TRBV7-9,TGTGCCAGCAGCTTAGCTGACTTGATTTTGGAGACCCAGTACTTC,CASSLADLILETQYF
NA,NA,TRBJ2-6,TRBV13,TGTGCCAGCAGCTTAGATCAGGGCTTCTCTGGGGCCAACGTCCTGACTTTC,CASSLDQGFSGANVLTF
NA,NA,TRBJ1-5,TRBV18,TGTGCCAGCTCACCGGGAGGGGGTGATCAGCCCCAGCATTTT,CASSPGGGDQPQHF
NA,NA,TRBJ2-7,TRBV6-6,TGTGCCAGCAGTCAAGCTTTAGCACACTCCTACGAGCAGTACTTC,CASSQALAHSYEQYF
TRBD2,NA,TRBJ2-1,TRBV29-1,TGCAGCGTTGAAAGTGGCCTACTAGCGGGAGTAAGAAATGAGCAGTTCTTC,CSVESGLLAGVRNEQFF
TRBD1,once,TRBJ1-2,TRBV6-6,TGTGCCAGCTCTCCAGGGGGCGGCTATGGCTACACCTTC,CASSPGGGYGYTF
NA,NA,TRBJ2-7,TRBV19,TGTGCCAGTAGGGGTAGTACAGGCGCCGAGCAGTACTTC,CASRGSTGAEQYF
NA,NA,TRBJ2-7,TRBV11-2,TGTGCCAGCAGATCACTAAAGGGGGTCTACGAGCAGTACTTC,CASRSLKGVYEQYF
NA,NA,TRBJ2-1,TRBV5-6,TGTGCCAGCAGCTTGGTATCAGCGGATGAGCAGTTCTTC,CASSLVSADEQFF
NA,NA,TRBJ1-2,TRBV19,TGTGCCAGTAGACCCCCGGGAGGGAGGCTAAGCTATGGCTACACCTTC,CASRPPGGRLSYGYTF